The T cell receptor beta chain under discussion was sequenced for a study of cytomegalovirus exposure and HLA in healthy donors. Study results and caveats: It was reported that the classifier diagnosed cytomegalovirus status with high specificity and sensitivity in both the original and validation cohorts.

V shed 7 bases and J 3 bases; nucleotides not matched to a gene: 3. The length of the CDR3 is 12 residues. Germline values: CDR1 MNHNY, CDR2 SVGAGI (reference sequence). As to this clone: As yet, its antigen is unknown.

Those who donated were healthy bone marrow donors. PCR involved 60 Vbeta and 13 Jbeta primers. Assay used: immunoSEQ multiplex PCR; TCRdb lists only in-frame clones, some missing. The table records some 100,000 clones, about 70% of them present only once. The TCR comes from a woman aged 18 to 35 in good health and CMV-seropositive. Sequencing was performed on PBMCs. V and J are TRBV6-6 and TRBJ2-7; TRBD1 matches at 7 bases. In nucleotides, the CDR3 is TGTGCCAGCATTGGGACAGTCTACGAGCAGTACTTC. It specifies CASIGTVYEQYF.